This entry describes one T cell receptor beta chain. The antigen it recognizes is unknown. Within one base of it there is no much larger clone, and no base qualities were kept. This sample was taken from a study of OX40 agonist ivuxolimab in advanced cancers. Looking at the study overall: Ivuxolimab was a fully human IgG2 agonistic monoclonal antibody targeting the costimulatory receptor OX40 (CD134). In the dose-escalation cohort, approximately 83% of patients were male, and the mean age was roughly 60 years with a range of roughly 20 to 85. Partial responses occurred in three dose-escalation patients, of whom one had hepatocellular carcinoma and two had cutaneous melanoma. The paper describes the monotherapy dose-escalation part (N = 52 patients) of the phase I trial of ivuxolimab. Patients were allowed to have had prior anti-PD-1, anti-PD-L1 or anti-CTLA-4 therapy, and more than 35% of the dose-escalation patients had been treated with checkpoint inhibitors. Intravenous ivuxolimab was administered to patients every 2 weeks at six dose levels: 0.01, 0.1, 0.3, 1.5, 3 and 10 mg/kg. Of the approximately 53 patients in dose escalation, around 20 had hepatocellular carcinoma, some 15 had melanoma, 9 had renal cell carcinoma and 9 had head and neck cancer. The point of sequencing TCRbeta in the periphery was to test whether ivuxolimab changed TCR sequence diversity and drove clonal T-cell expansion.

For sequencing of the TCRbeta CDR3 region, genomic DNA was extracted from the sorted cells. The immunoSEQ Assay was used to sequence the TCRbeta CDR3 regions. TCRdb obtained this table from immuneACCESS and retained in-frame rearrangements with V and J assigned. These tables miss some clones; where compared with another copy, unresolved V genes account for less than half of the shortfall, and the remainder is unexplained. The sample table records about 83,000 clones; 85% of these occur just once. The ten largest clones represent less than 0.75% of the sample. Patients with autoimmune disease history or receiving systemic immunosuppression were excluded from the trial. In every dose cohort, peripheral blood was drawn for TCR sequencing at baseline, cycle 4 day 1, and cycle 7 day 1. The samples were drawn from a first-in-human, open-label, multicenter phase I dose-escalation trial of ivuxolimab. Adults with locally advanced or metastatic melanoma, renal cell, hepatocellular, or head and neck squamous cell carcinoma were enrolled in the trial. Before TCR sequencing, CD4+ T cells and CD8+ T cells were sorted from peripheral blood as separate populations.

Overall study outcomes, separate from this receptor: Low levels of normalized T-cell clonal expansion were also seen in some patients who did not respond. Antigen specificity was not determined for the clonally expanded peripheral T cells. After ivuxolimab, CD8+ T cells had more expanded clones than CD4+ T cells on average. At doses from 0.1 to 3.0 mg/kg, clonal expansion was seen in both CD4+ and CD8+ blood T cells between baseline and week 6. In the 0.1-3.0 mg/kg groups, partial responders had among the lowest normalized peripheral clonal expansion, particularly in CD8+ T cells.

V is cut by 0 bases and J by 2 bases, and the space between the germline ends is 13 bases. CDR1 and CDR2 were assigned from the germline V gene as SGHRS and YFSETQ. Including the terminal cysteine and phenylalanine, the CDR3 comprises 16 residues. CDR3 DNA only is kept here, 48 bases in frame from base 1. The sequence was collected from an adult with an advanced solid tumor such as melanoma, head and neck, liver or kidney cancer. The source material was CD4+ or CD8+ T cells sorted from blood, sampled in a trial of the OX40 agonist ivuxolimab. The V and J genes are TRBV5-1 and TRBJ2-3; too little of a D gene remains to name it. The CDR3 amino acid sequence is: CASSLATDRSTDTQYF. The sequenced DNA: TGCGCCAGCAGCTTGGCAACGGACCGATCCACAGATACGCAGTATTTT.